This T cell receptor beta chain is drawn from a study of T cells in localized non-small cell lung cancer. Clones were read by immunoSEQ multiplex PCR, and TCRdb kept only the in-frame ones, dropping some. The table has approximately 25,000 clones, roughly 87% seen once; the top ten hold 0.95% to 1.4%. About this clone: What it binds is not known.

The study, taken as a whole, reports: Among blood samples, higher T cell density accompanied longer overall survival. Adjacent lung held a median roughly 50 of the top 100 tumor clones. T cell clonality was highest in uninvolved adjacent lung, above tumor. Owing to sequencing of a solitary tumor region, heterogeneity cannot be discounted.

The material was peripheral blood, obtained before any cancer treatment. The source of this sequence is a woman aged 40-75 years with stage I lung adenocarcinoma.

The CDR3 nucleotides are TGTGCCAGCAGTTCCCTATACCCCACCGGGGAGCTGTTTTTT. This translates into CASSSLYPTGELFF. The genes are TRBV27 and TRBJ2-2; D not certain. The CDR3 has 14 residues. Per the germline V gene, CDR1 is MNHEY and CDR2 is SMNVEV (reference sequence). Trimming cost V 4 bases and J 4 bases, with 10 bases left between them.